One sample yielded the 9 T cell receptor beta chains listed below, sequenced in a study of blood T cell repertoires in COVID-19. Clones were read by immunoSEQ multiplex PCR, and TCRdb kept only the in-frame ones, dropping some. The sample carries about 73,000 clones, roughly 89% recorded once. Sequenced sample: peripheral blood. Receptors originate from a man of 80 years or more with acute or convalescent COVID-19.

V usage is TRBV19 and J usage is TRBJ1-5; D possibly corresponds to TRBD1 (5 bases). V dropped 7 bases and J dropped 3 bases, with 10 bases sitting between them. Germline assignment: CDR1 LNHDA and CDR2 SQIVND (reference sequence). This CDR3 has 13 residues. The CDR3 loop is CASTSTVNQPQHF. DNA for the CDR3: TGTGCCAGTACCTCGACAGTCAATCAGCCCCAGCATTTT.

V usage is TRBV2 and J usage is TRBJ2-2; D may be TRBD1 (6 bases). Germline V CDR1 and CDR2: SNHLY, FYNNEI. Deletions cut 8 bases from V and 4 bases from J, with 11 bases between. The CDR3 consists of 13 residues. CDR3 loop: CASFRGPTGELFF. The CDR3 bases are TGTGCCAGCTTCAGGGGCCCCACCGGGGAGCTGTTTTTT.

This chain's CDR3 is CASSDTDAYEQYF. CDR3 DNA sequence: TGTGCCAGCAGTGACACAGATGCCTACGAGCAGTACTTC. The genes are TRBV27 and TRBJ2-7; no firm D call. The CDR3 is 13 residues long. The germline V gene has CDR1 MNHEY and CDR2 SMNVEV (reference sequence). V was shortened by 5 bases and J by 2 bases, with 10 bases between the two germline ends.

V usage is TRBV2 and J usage is TRBJ2-2, with D tentatively TRBD2 (6 bases). The V end was cut by 6 bases, the J end by 1 base, with 12 bases between. Germline loops: CDR1 SNHLY, CDR2 FYNNEI. The CDR3 totals 15 residues. The CDR3 DNA reads as TGTGCCAGCAGGCCGGGACTCCAGAACACCGGGGAGCTGTTTTTT. As protein: CASRPGLQNTGELFF.

The V and J genes are TRBV29-1 and TRBJ1-3, with TRBD1 matching over 7 bases. There are 13 residues in the CDR3. Trimming removed 6 bases from V and 2 bases from J; junction bases left unmatched: 4. The germline V gene encodes CDR1 SQVTM and CDR2 ANQGSEA. This chain's CDR3 is CSVGQGAGNTIYF. Here the CDR3 DNA reads TGCAGCGTGGGGCAGGGGGCTGGAAACACCATATATTTT.

The chain uses TRBV29-1 and TRBJ2-2; D not certain. The V end was cut by 3 bases, the J end by 4 bases, with 12 bases between. The CDR3 is 14 residues long. CDR1 is SQVTM, CDR2 ANQGSEA, per germline. The CDR3: CSVDGESSTGELFF. CDR3 in DNA: TGCAGCGTTGATGGAGAGTCGAGCACCGGGGAGCTGTTTTTT.

This chain connects TRBV2 to TRBJ2-2; D not resolved. The CDR3 sequence is 14 residues long. Trimming took off 8 bases at V and 3 bases at J, with 13 bases between the two ends. Germline CDR1 is SNHLY and CDR2 is FYNNEI. CDR3 in amino acids: CASEDQTYTGELFF. In nucleotides, the CDR3 is TGTGCCAGCGAAGACCAGACTTACACCGGGGAGCTGTTTTTT.

This clone was seen only once. This chain joins TRBV5-6 and TRBJ1-6; the D is unclear. Trimming shortened V by 0 bases and J by 5 bases, and 9 bases separated the two germline ends. Germline values: CDR1 SGHDT, CDR2 YYEEEE. The CDR3 covers 15 residues. CDR3 DNA sequence: TGTGCCAGCAGCTTGGGTAGAGGTCATAATTCACCCCTCCACTTT. This sequence encodes CASSLGRGHNSPLHF.

In the case of this clone: This sample also contains other DNA sequences that code for the same CDR3. The rearrangement links TRBV5-1 to TRBJ2-1; 9 bases agree with TRBD2. Germline CDR1 and CDR2: SGHRS and YFSETQ. The CDR3 is 15 amino acids. The J segment lost 4 bases and the V segment lost 3 bases, leaving 5 bases of the junction unmatched. CDR3 loop: CASSSSGGTYNEQFF. The CDR3 DNA sequence: TGCGCCAGCAGCTCAAGCGGGGGGACTTACAATGAGCAGTTCTTC.